The sequence of this T cell receptor beta chain was determined in a study of cytomegalovirus exposure and HLA in healthy donors. Findings of the study overall: Among the sequence variants, a highly shared cluster was likely an artifact of sequencing. It was reportedly the case that the classifier diagnosed cytomegalovirus status with high specificity and sensitivity.

PCR used 60 Vbeta primers and 13 Jbeta primers. Repertoires were generated with immunoSEQ multiplex PCR, while TCRdb's copy carries only in-frame clones and drops some. The data contain 150,000 to 200,000 clones, around three quarters of them seen just once; the ten biggest clones take up approximately 14%. V shed 4 bases and J shed 3 bases, with 12 bases lying between them. The germline V gene encodes CDR1 SEHNR and CDR2 FQNEAQ (reference sequence). The CDR3 contains 14 residues. A word on this clone: The antigen is unknown.

The sequencing sample was made of PBMCs. The chain links TRBV7-9 to TRBJ1-1, with no clear D. This clonotype was sampled from a woman aged 30 to 39 in good health and CMV-seropositive. For the CDR3, the DNA is TGTGCCAGCAGCTCCGCCTCGGGGTACACTGAAGCTTTCTTT. It yields the protein CASSSASGYTEAFF. The complete variable domain, with remaining parts taken from reference TRBV7-9 and TRBJ1-1, reads DTGVSQNPRHKITKRGQNVTFRCDPISEHNRLYWYRQTLGQGPEFLTYFQNEAQLEKSRLLSDRFSAERPKGSFSTLEIQRTEQGDSAMYLCASSSASGYTEAFFGQGTRLTVV.